Presented here are 22 T cell receptor beta chains from one specimen sequenced in a study of cytomegalovirus exposure and HLA in healthy donors. A multiplex PCR was run with 60 Vbeta primers and 13 Jbeta primers. TCRdb's copy holds only in-frame clones and misses some; the assay was immunoSEQ multiplex PCR. Of some 90,000 clones in the sample, roughly 79% were seen once. Sample: PBMCs. The receptors derive from a man aged 25 to 40 in good health and CMV-seronegative.

V usage is TRBV5-4 and J usage is TRBJ1-1; TRBD1 is a possible D gene (6 bases). CDR3 size: 15 residues. Trimming took 0 bases from V and 5 from J, leaving 14 bases between them. Germline CDR1 is SGHNT and CDR2 is YYREEE (reference sequence). In DNA form, the CDR3 reads TGTGCCAGCAGCTTGGACAGGGCAATCGGGACTGAAGCTTTCTTT. Its protein is CASSLDRAIGTEAFF.

This chain links TRBV6-1 with TRBJ1-2; TRBD1 aligns across 8 bases. The trim removed 3 bases at V and 3 bases at J, leaving 9 bases unmatched. The CDR3 sequence is 16 residues long. Germline loops: CDR1 MNHNS, CDR2 SASEGT. The CDR3 region is CASSDRTGFLYYGYTF. The CDR3 DNA is TGTGCCAGCAGTGATCGGACAGGGTTTCTTTACTATGGCTACACCTTC.

This chain connects TRBV5-1 to TRBJ1-5; TRBD1 might be the D (6 bases). In germline, CDR1 is SGHRS, CDR2 YFSETQ. Trimming stripped 0 bases from V and 4 bases from J, with 11 bases between. The CDR3 totals 15 residues. CDR3 region: CASSLEGVRNQPQHF. CDR3 DNA sequence: TGCGCCAGCAGCTTGGAGGGGGTGAGGAATCAGCCCCAGCATTTT.

The rearrangement links TRBV4-2 to TRBJ2-3; 11 bases map to TRBD2. From germline, CDR1 is LGHNA and CDR2 YNFKEQ. V lost 0 bases to trimming and J lost 10 bases; unmatched junction nucleotides: 9. The CDR3 consists of 16 residues. In DNA, the CDR3 is TGTGCCAGCAGCCAAGACTGGGGTAGCGGGAGGGACCCGCAGTATTTT. This encodes CASSQDWGSGRDPQYF.

The J gene is TRBJ2-6, the V gene TRBV9; 8 bases are a match to TRBD1. Trimming removed 2 bases from V and 0 bases from J; junction bases left unmatched: 7. This CDR3 contains 18 residues. Germline CDR1 SGDLS, CDR2 YYNGEE. The CDR3 nucleotides are TGTGCCAGCAGCGTTTACAGGGGGGTAAACTCTGGGGCCAACGTCCTGACTTTC. Translation gives CASSVYRGVNSGANVLTF.

The genes are TRBV6-5 and TRBJ2-7; D possibly corresponds to TRBD2 (6 bases). CDR1 is MNHEY and CDR2 is SVGAGI in the germline V gene. Trimming took off 10 bases at V and 3 bases at J, with 16 bases between the two ends. The CDR3 extends over 13 amino acids. CDR3 residues: CATTRGAFYEQYF. The CDR3 bases are TGTGCCACTACCCGCGGGGCTTTCTACGAGCAGTACTTC.

As DNA, the CDR3 is TGTGCCAGCAGCCCCCAAGGTTGGGGCCGGAATGAGCAGTTCTTC. Its protein is CASSPQGWGRNEQFF. The V and J genes are TRBV7-2 and TRBJ2-1, with a weak D call TRBD1 (5 bases). Trimming removed 5 bases at V and 7 bases at J, with 18 bases between. The CDR3 extends over 15 amino acids. Germline CDR1 and CDR2: SGHTA and FQGNSA.

The chain uses TRBV2 and TRBJ2-3, with 7 bases fitting TRBD1. Looked up from germline, CDR1 is SNHLY and CDR2 is FYNNEI. J gave up 1 base and V 5 bases, and 6 bases lay outside the gene matches. The length of the CDR3 is 15 residues. The CDR3 nucleotides are TGTGCCAGCAGTTTGGCCACAGGGGGCACAGATACGCAGTATTTT. Translated, it gives CASSLATGGTDTQYF.

This chain uses TRBV6-4 with TRBJ1-1; a weak D match, TRBD1 (5 bases). The CDR3 totals 14 residues. Germline-derived CDR1 and CDR2 are MRHNA and SNTAGT. V lost 6 bases, J lost 0 bases, and 11 bases lay in between. The DNA of the CDR3 is TGTGCCAGCAGGCCAGGGAACATGAACACTGAAGCTTTCTTT. Amino acid sequence: CASRPGNMNTEAFF.

The rearrangement joins TRBV7-9 to TRBJ1-2; D possibly corresponds to TRBD1 (5 bases). Trimming removed 5 bases at V and 2 bases at J, with 18 bases between. The CDR3 is made up of 16 amino acids. Germline-derived CDR1 and CDR2 are SEHNR and FQNEAQ (reference sequence). For the CDR3, the DNA is TGTGCCAGCAGCACGCCTAGGGGATTCCAAAACTATGGCTACACCTTC. Its translation: CASSTPRGFQNYGYTF.

This clone has just a few counts. CDR3 amino acids: CASSFLRTEAFF. CDR3 nucleotides: TGTGCCAGCAGCTTTTTACGAACAGAAGCTTTCTTT. The chain links TRBV5-6 to TRBJ1-1; D remains unclear. This CDR3 is built from 12 residues. The V end was cut by 2 bases, the J end by 8 bases, with 10 bases between. CDR1 is SGHDT and CDR2 is YYEEEE in the germline V gene.

This rearrangement joins TRBV7-8 to TRBJ2-3, with D possibly TRBD2 on 5 matching bases. Trimming stripped 1 base from V and 6 bases from J, with 14 bases between. CDR1 is SGHVS, CDR2 FQNEAQ, per germline. CDR3 length: 15 residues. The CDR3 sequence is CASSLGLVAFDTQYF. CDR3 DNA: TGTGCCAGCAGCTTAGGACTTGTAGCGTTTGATACGCAGTATTTT.

This chain connects TRBV5-6 to TRBJ2-5; TRBD2 is a possible D gene (5 bases). The end of the DNA aligns better with TRBJ2-7, so the J call may be wrong. The CDR3 contains 16 residues. The germline gives CDR1 SGHDT, CDR2 YYEEEE. The CDR3 is CASSPLGETRTYEQYF. The CDR3 DNA sequence: TGTGCCAGCAGCCCTCTCGGGGAAACTAGAACCTACGAGCAGTACTTC.

J is TRBJ2-7 and V is TRBV7-9, with 10 bases matching TRBD2. Germline V gene lookup returns CDR1 SEHNR and CDR2 FQNEAQ (reference sequence). V dropped 3 bases and J dropped 6; count of bases not matched to a gene: 5. This CDR3 is 14 amino acids long. In DNA form, the CDR3 reads TGTGCCAGCAGCTTTAGCGGGGGGCCTACCGAGCAGTACTTC. Translating gives CASSFSGGPTEQYF.

The rearrangement joins TRBV7-2 to TRBJ1-1; perhaps TRBD1 as D (6 bases). V shed 1 base and J shed 5 bases, with 11 bases lying between them. CDR1 SGHTA and CDR2 FQGNSA come from the germline V gene. This CDR3 is built from 14 residues. The CDR3 bases are TGTGCCAGCAGCTTAGTGGGGAGGGGGACTGAAGCTTTCTTT. Translated: CASSLVGRGTEAFF.

The chain uses TRBV5-1 and TRBJ2-1; 10 nucleotides line up with TRBD1. J gave up 1 base and V 2 bases, and 3 bases lay outside the gene matches. The CDR3 runs to 16 residues. The germline V gene has CDR1 SGHRS and CDR2 YFSETQ. CDR3 in amino acids: CASSFGQGGSYNEQFF. CDR3 bases: TGCGCCAGCAGCTTCGGACAGGGGGGGTCCTACAATGAGCAGTTCTTC.

The genes are TRBV27 and TRBJ1-2; D might be TRBD1 (5 bases). This CDR3 is built from 13 residues. Trimming removed 4 bases from V and 4 bases from J, with 10 bases in between. The germline V gene has CDR1 MNHEY and CDR2 SMNVEV (reference sequence). The DNA of the CDR3 is TGTGCCAGCAGTTATGCGGGGGGCTATGGCTACACCTTC. This gives the protein CASSYAGGYGYTF.

The rearrangement links TRBV5-1 to TRBJ2-7; 9 positions match TRBD1. This CDR3 spans 14 amino acids. V trimming: 4 bases; J trimming: 7 bases; junction bases outside the gene matches: 9. Germline values: CDR1 SGHRS, CDR2 YFSETQ. CDR3 residues: CASSVGTGMGEQYF. The CDR3 nucleotides read TGCGCCAGCAGCGTCGGGACAGGGATGGGGGAGCAGTACTTC. The full variable domain, rest sourced from reference TRBV5-1 and TRBJ2-7, is KAGVTQTPRYLIKTRGQQVTLSCSPISGHRSVSWYQQTPGQGLQFLFEYFSETQRNKGNFPGRFSGRQFSNSRSEMNVSTLELGDSALYLCASSVGTGMGEQYFGPGTRLTVT.

In its sample, this clone was seen once. V and J are TRBV6-4 and TRBJ1-1; 7 positions match TRBD1. V dropped 6 bases and J dropped 4; count of bases not matched to a gene: 5. The CDR3 has 13 amino acids. Germline lookup yields CDR1 MRHNA and CDR2 SNTAGT. The CDR3 loop reads CASRQGKGTEAFF. The CDR3 DNA reads TGTGCCAGCAGACAGGGGAAGGGCACTGAAGCTTTCTTT.

This sequence joins TRBV9 and TRBJ1-2; D might be TRBD1 (5 bases). Germline CDR1 is SGDLS and CDR2 is YYNGEE. The CDR3 extends over 13 amino acids. V lost 4 bases and J lost 4, with 11 bases in between. The CDR3 here is CASSPVRGYGYTF. As DNA, the CDR3 is TGTGCCAGCAGCCCGGTAAGGGGCTATGGCTACACCTTC.

This clone has a handful of counts. The genes are TRBV6-1 and TRBJ2-7; the D gene is possibly TRBD1 (6 bases). CDR1 MNHNS and CDR2 SASEGT come from the germline V gene. Trimming pared 5 bases from V and 0 bases from J, leaving 8 bases between. This CDR3 has 13 amino acids. Written as DNA, the CDR3 is TGTGCCAGCAGTCCACAGGGCTCCTACGAGCAGTACGTC. It is translated as CASSPQGSYEQYV.

Only a few counts were recorded for this clone. V gene TRBV10-3 combines with J gene TRBJ1-1; unclear D gene. The CDR3 runs 12 residues. CDR1 and CDR2 (germline): ENHRY, SYGVKD. The V and J ends lost 10 bases and 1 base respectively, with 10 bases between them. CDR3 protein: CATQSGNTEAFF. The CDR3 region has the DNA TGTGCCACCCAATCGGGGAACACTGAAGCTTTCTTT.